The 11 T cell receptor beta chains listed next were all sequenced from one sample in a study of chemoradiotherapy in HPV16-positive cancers. The repertoire was sequenced with immunoSEQ multiplex PCR; TCRdb's copy has only in-frame clones and lacks some. Of more than 15,000 clones listed, roughly 90% are singletons. Sequences were derived from blood, sampled from a patient who underwent chemoradiotherapy. These receptors were taken from a human donor with HPV-associated anogenital cancer.

This chain connects TRBV2 to TRBJ1-2, with TRBD1 as a possible D gene (5 bases). Germline V gene lookup returns CDR1 SNHLY and CDR2 FYNNEI. Trimming left V 4 bases short and J 8 bases short, with 11 bases between. This CDR3 has 12 residues. CDR3 DNA sequence: TGTGCCAGCAGTGTATTGGGGGTAGGCTACACCTTC. As protein: CASSVLGVGYTF.

The V call is TRBV2, the J call TRBJ1-2; D is unresolved. Between the trimmed V and J ends, which lost 6 bases and 4 bases, there was a span of 12 bases. Germline-derived CDR1 and CDR2 are SNHLY and FYNNEI. The CDR3 sequence is 13 residues long. This CDR3 is CASRTPEGYGYTF. The CDR3, as DNA: TGTGCCAGCAGGACTCCCGAGGGCTATGGCTACACCTTC.

This chain links TRBV5-8 with TRBJ2-3, with D unclear. The CDR3 loop spans 15 amino acids. The V gene's germline CDR1 is SGHTS and CDR2 YDEGEE. Between the trimmed V and J ends, which lost 0 bases and 1 base, there was a span of 9 bases. CDR3 in DNA: TGTGCCAGCAGCTTGGGATCACAGCGCACAGATACGCAGTATTTT. Its translation is CASSLGSQRTDTQYF.

This rearrangement joins TRBV7-9 to TRBJ1-6; the D gene is possibly TRBD1 (5 bases). CDR1 is SEHNR and CDR2 is FQNEAQ in the germline V gene (reference sequence). V was clipped by 6 bases and J by 9 bases, with 12 bases between them. The CDR3 is 13 amino acids. The CDR3 loop reads CASSGHDSSPLHF. CDR3 DNA sequence: TGTGCCAGCAGTGGACACGATTCTTCACCCCTCCACTTT.

In DNA, the CDR3 is TGTGCCAGCAGCTTGGACTTACTCCAAGGACAGGGCCGTAGGAATGAGCAGTTCTTC. It is translated as CASSLDLLQGQGRRNEQFF. The chain has TRBV11-2 and TRBJ2-1, with 8 bases lining up with TRBD1. After removal of 3 bases from V and 7 bases from J, the junction contained 20 bases not matched to a gene. Germline V gene lookup returns CDR1 SGHAT and CDR2 FQNNGV. The CDR3 is 19 residues long.

The chain uses TRBV19 and TRBJ1-1; a possible D gene is TRBD1 (6 bases). Germline loops: CDR1 LNHDA, CDR2 SQIVND (reference sequence). The V end was cut by 4 bases, the J end by 10 bases, with 13 bases between. The CDR3 consists of 12 residues. CDR3 sequence reads: CASSRETGRAFF. CDR3 nucleotides: TGTGCCAGTAGTAGGGAGACAGGTAGAGCTTTCTTT.

This clone has only one observation. The J gene is TRBJ1-1, the V gene TRBV19; TRBD1 aligns across 11 bases. The CDR3 has 13 amino acids. V trimming: 11 bases; J trimming: 7 bases; junction bases outside the gene matches: 9. Germline CDR1 is LNHDA and CDR2 is SQIVND (reference sequence). CDR3 coding DNA: TGTGCCTCTATTAGGACAGGGGGCTTTGAAGCTTTCTTT. This encodes CASIRTGGFEAFF.

The chain combines TRBV25-1 with TRBJ2-3; D could derive from TRBD1 or TRBD2 (5 bases each). The CDR3 length is 15 residues. Germline CDR1 and CDR2: MGHDK and SYGVNS. The V and J ends lost 2 bases and 1 base respectively, with 10 bases between them. The CDR3 DNA is TGTGCCAGCAGTGAAATGGGGGTCGGCACAGATACGCAGTATTTT. Translated: CASSEMGVGTDTQYF.

The V gene is TRBV15, the J gene TRBJ1-3; D is unclear. Between the trimmed V and J ends, which lost 0 bases and 0 bases, there was a span of 3 bases. The germline V gene encodes CDR1 LNHNV and CDR2 YYDKDF (reference sequence). This CDR3 comprises 14 residues. CDR3 coding DNA: TGTGCCACCAGCAGAGACCCCTCTGGAAACACCATATATTTT. Its protein product is CATSRDPSGNTIYF.

This chain links TRBV7-2 with TRBJ2-3; D uncertain. V was pared by 5 bases and J by 0 bases, with 3 bases between. Germline CDR1 reads SGHTA; CDR2 reads FQGNSA. The CDR3 is made up of 12 amino acids. This chain's CDR3 is CASSPSTDTQYF. CDR3 nucleotide sequence: TGTGCCAGCAGCCCTAGCACAGATACGCAGTATTTT.

The J gene is TRBJ2-1, the V gene TRBV2, with D uncertain. The V end lost 4 bases, the J end lost 6 bases, and 16 bases lay between the germline ends. This CDR3 is 15 amino acids long. Looked up from germline, CDR1 is SNHLY and CDR2 is FYNNEI. The CDR3 loop is CASSGAPPVANEQFF. Written as DNA, the CDR3 is TGTGCCAGCAGTGGGGCCCCACCTGTCGCCAATGAGCAGTTCTTC.